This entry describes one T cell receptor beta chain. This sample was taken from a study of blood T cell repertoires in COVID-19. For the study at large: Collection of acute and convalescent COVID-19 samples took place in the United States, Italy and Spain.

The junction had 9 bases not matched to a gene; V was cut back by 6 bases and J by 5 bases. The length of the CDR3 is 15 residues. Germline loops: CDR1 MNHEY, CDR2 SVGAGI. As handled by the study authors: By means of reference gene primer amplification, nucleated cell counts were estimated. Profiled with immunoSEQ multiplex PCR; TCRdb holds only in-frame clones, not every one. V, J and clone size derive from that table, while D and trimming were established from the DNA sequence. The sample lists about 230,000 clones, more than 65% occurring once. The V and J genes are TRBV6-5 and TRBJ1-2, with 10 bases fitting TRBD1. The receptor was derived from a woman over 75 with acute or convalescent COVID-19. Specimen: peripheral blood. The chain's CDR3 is CASSPRGQGWYGYTF. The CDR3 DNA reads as TGTGCCAGCAGCCCCCGGGGACAGGGGTGGTATGGCTACACCTTC.